The present TCR beta chain was sequenced within a study of shared clonotypes between healthy human individuals (dated by TCRdb to about 2020). Concerning the study at large: A couple of women and a few men aged 18 to 49 years were included in the cohort. For each donor, CD4 naive and CD4 memory were each given three plates, CD8 naive was given two plates, and CD8 memory was given one plate. To estimate repertoire size and how much clonotypes are shared between individuals, the study performed deep sequencing of blood TCR repertoires from about five healthy adults. To increase sequencing depth and limit assay-specific biases, different laboratories used diverse techniques to prepare libraries and sequence TCR repertoires. Per donor, leukapheresis produced somewhere between about 0.9 and 9.5 billion PBMCs.

Results and caveats for the whole study, not just this receptor: Because the study included a small number of donors, the genetic and exposure-history diversity represented was limited. Sharing across several donors was observed for about 5% of naive CD4, 3.5% of naive CD8, about 2.3% of memory CD4, and about 0.4% of memory CD8 clonotypes. Naive subsets generally had larger estimated clonotype richness than memory subsets. Incomplete sequencing was indicated by rarefaction of sorted-subset datasets, despite the large sequencing depth. Only blood was sampled, and tissue TCR repertoires likely differ from those in blood. Compared with non-shared clonotypes, the clonotypes found in all four sorted-subset donors had higher generation probabilities. Pairwise subsampling led to the expectation that sequencing depth would affect the degree of clonotype sharing among donors.

The CDR3, cysteine through phenylalanine, is 14 amino acids long. The entry retains the CDR3 DNA only, 42 bases that are in frame from base 1. The germline V gene supplies CDR1 SGHDT and CDR2 YYEEEE. The junction shows trimming of 2 bases on V and 4 bases on J, plus 13 bases between the germline ends. Points on this clone: Its antigen has not been determined. No base-level quality is on record; no much larger clone is a single base apart.

Healthy HIV-negative adults with no recently reported acute infections or vaccinations were included as donors. Only Caucasian adults living in Nashville, Tennessee, USA were represented among the donors. CD4+ T cells were enriched through magnetic negative selection, after which naive cells were positively selected on CD45RA and the remaining negative fraction served as the memory subset. After blood collection by leukapheresis, PBMCs were isolated using Ficoll-Histopaque density gradient centrifugation and then cryopreserved in the vapor phase of liquid nitrogen. Analytical flow cytometry was used to check the purity and quantity of each magnetically sorted T cell population. Each sorted fraction had its genomic DNA isolated and then quantified by UV absorbance on a Nanodrop 2000c. Using the deep immunoSEQ assay, TCR CDR3 regions were amplified from genomic DNA by multiplex PCR. For each cell subset, the extracted genomic DNA was distributed evenly across all wells of several immunoSEQ 96-well plates, and each plate served as one replicate. For sorted subsets, each replicate PCR was loaded with about 0.2 ug genomic DNA, equivalent to 30,000 or so T cell genomes. Purified libraries were measured with a Qubit 3.0 fluorometer, size-checked on a Bioanalyzer 2100, and measured again with the KAPA Library Quantification kit. Each immunoSEQ 96-well plate was sequenced on its own single-read 150-cycle Illumina NextSeq 550 flow cell. In the source study's methods: Because only junctional sequences without quality scores were contained in the immunoSEQ output, filtering matching that applied to full-length reads could not be performed. To assign V/J genes and CDR3, sequences were annotated against IMGT germline references using PyIR, a Python wrapper for IgBLAST v1.9. Reads with weak V/J assignments (E-value above 1e-6), missing CDR3, stop codons, out-of-frame junctions, or ambiguous translated residues were removed. V3J clonotypes were defined by identical inferred V gene, J gene, and CDR3 amino acid sequence. To compute the percentage overlap between repertoires, the number of shared unique clonotypes was divided by the size of the smaller repertoire. RTK rarefaction, the Chao1 estimator, and Recon v2.1 estimates of unobserved clonotypes were used to assess repertoire richness. Generation probabilities for all TCRbeta clonotypes obtained by the gDNA method from a few donors were computed using OLGA. Held by TCRdb, this immuneACCESS table contains in-frame sequences only and omits some clones. Under half of the omission traces to an unresolved V gene where checked; the cause of the rest is unknown. V, J and clone size are taken as reported in that table, and D and trimming were inferred from the DNA itself. The sample table lists about 1 million clones, 65% to 80% of them with a count of one. Jointly, the top ten make up roughly 1.4% of the sample.

The sequenced sample consisted of memory CD4+ T cells sorted from blood. The sample's cell subset or site label, decoded: CD45RA-negative fraction. The receptor chain draws on TRBV5-6 and TRBJ2-7; the D region possibly corresponds to TRBD2 (5 bases align). The sequence derives from a man between 18 and 35 years old in good health. The CDR3 is CASSLGGSKYEQYF. Here is the DNA: TGTGCCAGCAGCTTAGGCGGGTCTAAATACGAGCAGTACTTC.